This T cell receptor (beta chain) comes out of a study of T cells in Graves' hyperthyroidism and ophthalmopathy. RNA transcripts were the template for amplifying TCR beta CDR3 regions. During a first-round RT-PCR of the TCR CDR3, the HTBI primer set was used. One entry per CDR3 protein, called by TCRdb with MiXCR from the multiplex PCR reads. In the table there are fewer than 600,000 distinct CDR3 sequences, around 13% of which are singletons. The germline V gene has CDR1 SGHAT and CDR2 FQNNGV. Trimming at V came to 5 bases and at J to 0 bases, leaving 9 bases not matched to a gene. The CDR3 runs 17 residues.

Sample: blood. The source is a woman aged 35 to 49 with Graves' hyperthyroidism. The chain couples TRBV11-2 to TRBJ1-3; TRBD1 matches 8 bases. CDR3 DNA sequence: TGTGCCAGCAGCAAAACCGGGACAGGCGCCTCTGGAAACACCATATATTTT. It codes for CASSKTGTGASGNTIYF.